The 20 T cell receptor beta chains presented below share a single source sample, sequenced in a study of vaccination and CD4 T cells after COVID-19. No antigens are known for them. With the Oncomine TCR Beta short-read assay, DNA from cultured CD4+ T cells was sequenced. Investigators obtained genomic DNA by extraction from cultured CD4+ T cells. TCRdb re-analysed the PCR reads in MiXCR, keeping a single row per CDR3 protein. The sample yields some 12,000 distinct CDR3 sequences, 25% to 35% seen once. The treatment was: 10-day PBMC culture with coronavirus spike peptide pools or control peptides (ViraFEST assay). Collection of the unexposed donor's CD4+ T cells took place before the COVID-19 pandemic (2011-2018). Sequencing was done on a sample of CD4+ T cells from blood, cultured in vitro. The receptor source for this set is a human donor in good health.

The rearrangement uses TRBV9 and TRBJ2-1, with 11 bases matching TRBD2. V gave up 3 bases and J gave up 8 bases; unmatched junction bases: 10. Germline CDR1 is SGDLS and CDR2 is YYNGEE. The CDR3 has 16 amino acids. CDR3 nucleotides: TGTGCCAGCAGCGCGAGACTAGCGGGATGGTCAGATGAGCAGTTCTTC. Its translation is CASSARLAGWSDEQFF.

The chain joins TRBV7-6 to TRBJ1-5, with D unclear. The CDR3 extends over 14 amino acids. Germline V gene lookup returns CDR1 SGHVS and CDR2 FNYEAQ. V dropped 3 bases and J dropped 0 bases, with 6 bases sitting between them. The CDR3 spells CASSFGDSNQPQHF. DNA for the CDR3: TGTGCCAGCAGCTTTGGGGATAGCAATCAGCCCCAGCATTTT.

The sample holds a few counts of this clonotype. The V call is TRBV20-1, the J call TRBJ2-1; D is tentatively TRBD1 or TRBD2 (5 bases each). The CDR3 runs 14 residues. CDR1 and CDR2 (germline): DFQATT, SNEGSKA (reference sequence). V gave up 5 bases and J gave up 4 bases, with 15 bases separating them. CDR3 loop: CSASRWGSYNEQFF. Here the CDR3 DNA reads TGCAGTGCTTCTCGGTGGGGGAGTTACAATGAGCAGTTCTTC.

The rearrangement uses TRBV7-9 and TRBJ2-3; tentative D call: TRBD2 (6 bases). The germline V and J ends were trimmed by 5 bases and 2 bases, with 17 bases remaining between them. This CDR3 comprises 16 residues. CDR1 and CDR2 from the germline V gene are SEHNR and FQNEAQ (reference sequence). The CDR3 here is CASSPLLAGLTDTQYF. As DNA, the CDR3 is TGTGCCAGCAGCCCCTTACTAGCAGGCCTCACAGATACGCAGTATTTT.

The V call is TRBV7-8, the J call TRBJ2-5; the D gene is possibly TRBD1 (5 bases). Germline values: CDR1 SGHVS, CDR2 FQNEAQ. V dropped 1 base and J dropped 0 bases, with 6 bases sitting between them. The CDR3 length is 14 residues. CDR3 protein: CASSLGGNQETQYF. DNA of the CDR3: TGTGCCAGCAGCTTAGGGGGCAACCAAGAGACCCAGTACTTC.

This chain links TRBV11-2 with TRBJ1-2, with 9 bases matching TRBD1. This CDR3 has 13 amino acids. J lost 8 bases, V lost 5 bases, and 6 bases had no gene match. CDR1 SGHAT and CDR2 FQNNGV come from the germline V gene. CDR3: CASSLQGAGGYTF. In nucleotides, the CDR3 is TGTGCCAGCAGCCTACAGGGGGCGGGAGGCTACACCTTC.

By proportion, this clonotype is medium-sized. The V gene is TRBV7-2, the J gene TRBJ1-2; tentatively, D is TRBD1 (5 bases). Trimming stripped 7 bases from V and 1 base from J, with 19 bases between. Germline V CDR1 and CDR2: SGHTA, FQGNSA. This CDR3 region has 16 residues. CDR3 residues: CASTPAGQGLNYGYTF. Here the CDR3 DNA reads TGTGCCAGCACCCCAGCTGGCCAGGGACTTAACTATGGCTACACCTTC. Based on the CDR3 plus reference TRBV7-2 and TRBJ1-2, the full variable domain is GAGVSQSPSNKVTEKGKDVELRCDPISGHTALYWYRQSLGQGLEFLIYFQGNSAPDKSGLPSDRFSAERTGGSVSTLTIQRTQQEDSAVYLCASTPAGQGLNYGYTFGSGTRLTVV.

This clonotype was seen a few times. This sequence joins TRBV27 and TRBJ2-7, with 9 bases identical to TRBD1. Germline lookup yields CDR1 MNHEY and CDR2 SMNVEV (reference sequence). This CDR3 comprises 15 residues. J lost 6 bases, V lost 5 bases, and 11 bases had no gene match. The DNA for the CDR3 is TGTGCCAGCAGTGCCAGGTGGACAGGGGTTGGCGAGCAGTACTTC. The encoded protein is CASSARWTGVGEQYF.

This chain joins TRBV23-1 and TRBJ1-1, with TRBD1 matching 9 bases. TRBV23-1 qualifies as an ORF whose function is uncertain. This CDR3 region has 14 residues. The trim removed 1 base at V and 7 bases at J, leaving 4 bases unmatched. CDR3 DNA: TGCGCCAGCAGTCAATTGCACAGGGGGCGTGAAGCTTTCTTT. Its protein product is CASSQLHRGREAFF.

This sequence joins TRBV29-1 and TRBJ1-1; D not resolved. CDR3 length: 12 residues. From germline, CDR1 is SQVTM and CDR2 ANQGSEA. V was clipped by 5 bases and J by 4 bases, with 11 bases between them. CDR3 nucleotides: TGCAGCGTTATACCTGCGGCCACTGAAGCTTTCTTT. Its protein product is CSVIPAATEAFF. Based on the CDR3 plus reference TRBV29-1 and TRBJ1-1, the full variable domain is SAVISQKPSRDICQRGTSLTIQCQVDSQVTMMFWYRQQPGQSLTLIATANQGSEATYESGFVIDKFPISRPNLTFSTLTVSNMSPEDSSIYLCSVIPAATEAFFGQGTRLTVV.

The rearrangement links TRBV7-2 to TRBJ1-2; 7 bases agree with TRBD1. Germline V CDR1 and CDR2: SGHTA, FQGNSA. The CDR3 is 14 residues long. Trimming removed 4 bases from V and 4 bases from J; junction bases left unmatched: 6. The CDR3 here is CASSSTGTVYGYTF. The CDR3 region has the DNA TGTGCCAGCAGCTCAACCGGGACAGTCTATGGCTACACCTTC.

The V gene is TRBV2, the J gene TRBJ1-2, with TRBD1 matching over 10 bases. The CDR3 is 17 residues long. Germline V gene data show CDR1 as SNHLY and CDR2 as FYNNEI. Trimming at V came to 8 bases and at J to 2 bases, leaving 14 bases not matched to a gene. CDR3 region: CASLADRGNVGNYGYTF. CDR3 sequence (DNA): TGTGCCAGCCTCGCGGACAGGGGGAATGTGGGAAACTATGGCTACACCTTC.

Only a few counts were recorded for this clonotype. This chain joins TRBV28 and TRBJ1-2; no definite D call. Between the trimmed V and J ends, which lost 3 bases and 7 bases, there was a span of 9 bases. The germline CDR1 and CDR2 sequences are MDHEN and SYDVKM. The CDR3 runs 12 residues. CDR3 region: CASSLSAAGYTF. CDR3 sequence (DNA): TGTGCCAGCAGTTTGAGCGCTGCTGGCTACACCTTC.

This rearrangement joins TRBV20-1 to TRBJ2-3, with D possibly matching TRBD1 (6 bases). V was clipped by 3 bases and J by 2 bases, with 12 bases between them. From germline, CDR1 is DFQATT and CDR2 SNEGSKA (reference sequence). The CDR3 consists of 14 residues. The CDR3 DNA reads TGCAGTGCTAGGTTGGGGACAAACACAGATACGCAGTATTTT. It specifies CSARLGTNTDTQYF.

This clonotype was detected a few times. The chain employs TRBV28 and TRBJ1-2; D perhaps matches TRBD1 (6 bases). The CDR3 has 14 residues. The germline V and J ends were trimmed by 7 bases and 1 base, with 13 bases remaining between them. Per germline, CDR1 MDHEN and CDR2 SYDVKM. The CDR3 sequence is CASTPGARNYGYTF. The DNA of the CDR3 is TGTGCCAGCACTCCGGGGGCCCGTAACTATGGCTACACCTTC.

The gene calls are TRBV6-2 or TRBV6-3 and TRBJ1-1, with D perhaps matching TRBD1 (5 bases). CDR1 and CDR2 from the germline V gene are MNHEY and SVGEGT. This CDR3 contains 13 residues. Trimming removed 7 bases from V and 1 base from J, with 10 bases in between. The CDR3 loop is CASTLTGNTEAFF. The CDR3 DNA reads TGTGCCAGCACTTTAACAGGGAACACTGAAGCTTTCTTT.

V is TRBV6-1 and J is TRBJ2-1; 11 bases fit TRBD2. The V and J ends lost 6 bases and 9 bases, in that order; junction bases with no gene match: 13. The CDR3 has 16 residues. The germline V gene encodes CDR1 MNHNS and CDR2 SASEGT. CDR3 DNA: TGTGCCAGCAGAAGTTTAGCGGGAGGGCCCGGCGGTGAGCAGTTCTTC. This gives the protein CASRSLAGGPGGEQFF.

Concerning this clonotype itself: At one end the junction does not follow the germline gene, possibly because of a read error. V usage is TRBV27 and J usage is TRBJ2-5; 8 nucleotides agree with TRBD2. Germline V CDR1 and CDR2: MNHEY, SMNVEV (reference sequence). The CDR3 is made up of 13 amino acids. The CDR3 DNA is TGTGCCGGCAGATACAGCGGGAGCGGGACCCAGTACTTC. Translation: CAGRYSGSGTQYF.

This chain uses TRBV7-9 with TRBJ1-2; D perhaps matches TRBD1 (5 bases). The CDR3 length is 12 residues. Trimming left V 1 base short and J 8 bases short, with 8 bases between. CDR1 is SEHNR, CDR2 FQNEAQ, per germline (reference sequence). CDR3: CASSLGGDGYTF. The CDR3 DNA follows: TGTGCCAGCAGCTTAGGGGGCGACGGCTACACCTTC. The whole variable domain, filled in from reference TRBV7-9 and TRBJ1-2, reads DTGVSQNPRHKITKRGQNVTFRCDPISEHNRLYWYRQTLGQGPEFLTYFQNEAQLEKSRLLSDRFSAERPKGSFSTLEIQRTEQGDSAMYLCASSLGGDGYTFGSGTRLTVV.

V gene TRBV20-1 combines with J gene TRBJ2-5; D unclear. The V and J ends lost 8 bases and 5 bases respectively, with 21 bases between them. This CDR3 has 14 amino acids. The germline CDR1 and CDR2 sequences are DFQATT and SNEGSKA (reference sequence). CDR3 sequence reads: CSTSDPYSRETQYF. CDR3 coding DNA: TGCAGTACTTCAGATCCCTACTCTAGGGAGACCCAGTACTTC.